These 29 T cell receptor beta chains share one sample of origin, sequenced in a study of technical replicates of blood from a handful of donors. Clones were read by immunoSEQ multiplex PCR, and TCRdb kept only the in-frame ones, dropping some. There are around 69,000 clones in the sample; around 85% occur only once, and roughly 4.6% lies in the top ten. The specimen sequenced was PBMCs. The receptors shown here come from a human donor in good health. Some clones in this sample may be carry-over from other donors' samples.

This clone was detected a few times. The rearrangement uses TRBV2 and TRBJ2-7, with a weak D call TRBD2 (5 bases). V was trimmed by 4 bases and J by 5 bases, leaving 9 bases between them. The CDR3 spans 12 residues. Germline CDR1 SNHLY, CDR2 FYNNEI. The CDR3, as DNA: TGTGCCAGCAGTGTCGAGGGTGACGAGCAGTACTTC. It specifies CASSVEGDEQYF.

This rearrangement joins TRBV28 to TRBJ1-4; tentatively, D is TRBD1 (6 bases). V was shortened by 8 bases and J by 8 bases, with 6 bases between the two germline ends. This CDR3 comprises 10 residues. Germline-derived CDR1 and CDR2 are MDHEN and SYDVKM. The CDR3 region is CASQGEKLFF. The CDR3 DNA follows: TGTGCCAGCCAGGGGGAAAAACTGTTTTTT.

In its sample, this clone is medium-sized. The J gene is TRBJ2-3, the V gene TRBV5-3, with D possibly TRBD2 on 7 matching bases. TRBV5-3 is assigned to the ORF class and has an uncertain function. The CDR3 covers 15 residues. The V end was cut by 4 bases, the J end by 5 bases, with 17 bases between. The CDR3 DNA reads TGTGCCAGAAGCACAGACGGGGGGCCCGGAGATACGCAGTATTTT. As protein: CARSTDGGPGDTQYF.

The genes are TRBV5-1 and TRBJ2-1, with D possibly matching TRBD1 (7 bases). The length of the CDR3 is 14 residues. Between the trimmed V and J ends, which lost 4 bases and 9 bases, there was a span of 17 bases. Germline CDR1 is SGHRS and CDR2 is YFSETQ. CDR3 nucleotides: TGCGCCAGCAGCCGGACCGCGGAGGGGGCTGAGCAGTTCTTC. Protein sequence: CASSRTAEGAEQFF.

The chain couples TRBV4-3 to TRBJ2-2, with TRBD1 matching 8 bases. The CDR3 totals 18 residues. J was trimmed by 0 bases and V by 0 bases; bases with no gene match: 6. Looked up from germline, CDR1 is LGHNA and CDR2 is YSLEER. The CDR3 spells CASSQEGPGGTNTGELFF. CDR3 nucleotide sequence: TGCGCCAGCAGCCAAGAAGGGCCAGGGGGCACGAACACCGGGGAGCTGTTTTTT.

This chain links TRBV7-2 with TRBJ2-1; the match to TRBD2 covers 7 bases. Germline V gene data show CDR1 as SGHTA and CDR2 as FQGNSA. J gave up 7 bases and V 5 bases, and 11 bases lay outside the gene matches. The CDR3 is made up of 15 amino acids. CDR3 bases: TGTGCCAGCAGCCCGGGTGCGGGAGTCTGGAATGAGCAGTTCTTC. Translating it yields CASSPGAGVWNEQFF.

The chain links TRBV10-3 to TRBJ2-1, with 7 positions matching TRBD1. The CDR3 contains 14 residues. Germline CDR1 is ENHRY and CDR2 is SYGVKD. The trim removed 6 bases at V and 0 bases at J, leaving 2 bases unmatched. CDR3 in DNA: TGTGCCATCAGGGACAGGAGCTCCTACAATGAGCAGTTCTTC. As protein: CAIRDRSSYNEQFF.

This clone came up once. CDR3 loop: CASSVRSPTYGYTF. The CDR3 DNA sequence: TGTGCCAGCAGCGTGAGGAGCCCTACCTATGGCTACACCTTC. The gene calls are TRBV6-5 and TRBJ1-2; D unclear. Germline lookup yields CDR1 MNHEY and CDR2 SVGAGI. CDR3 size: 14 residues. V was pared by 6 bases and J by 4 bases, with 15 bases between.

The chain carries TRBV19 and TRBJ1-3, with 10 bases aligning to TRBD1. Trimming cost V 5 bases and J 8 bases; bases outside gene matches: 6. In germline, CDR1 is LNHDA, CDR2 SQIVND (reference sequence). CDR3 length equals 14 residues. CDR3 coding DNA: TGTGCCAGTAGTGCCGACAGGGGGCTGGACACCATATATTTT. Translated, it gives CASSADRGLDTIYF.

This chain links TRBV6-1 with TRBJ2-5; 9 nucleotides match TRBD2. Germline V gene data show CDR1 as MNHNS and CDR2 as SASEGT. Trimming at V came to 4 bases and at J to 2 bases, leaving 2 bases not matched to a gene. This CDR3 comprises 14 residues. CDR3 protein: CASSGGLAQETQYF. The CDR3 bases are TGTGCCAGCAGTGGGGGACTAGCTCAAGAGACCCAGTACTTC.

CDR3 bases: TGTGCCAGCAGCTTTTGGGTACAGGCCGACGAGCAGTACTTC. Translated: CASSFWVQADEQYF. The V gene is TRBV5-4, the J gene TRBJ2-7; weak D call: TRBD1 (5 bases). Trimming cost V 2 bases and J 5 bases, with 14 bases left between them. The CDR3 consists of 14 residues. CDR1 and CDR2 from the germline V gene are SGHNT and YYREEE (reference sequence).

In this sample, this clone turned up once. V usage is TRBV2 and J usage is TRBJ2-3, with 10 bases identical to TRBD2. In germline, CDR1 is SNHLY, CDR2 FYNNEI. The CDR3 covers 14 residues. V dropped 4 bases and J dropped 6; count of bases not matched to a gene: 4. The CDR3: CASSVGTSADTQYF. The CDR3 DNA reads TGTGCCAGCAGTGTGGGGACTAGCGCCGATACGCAGTATTTT.

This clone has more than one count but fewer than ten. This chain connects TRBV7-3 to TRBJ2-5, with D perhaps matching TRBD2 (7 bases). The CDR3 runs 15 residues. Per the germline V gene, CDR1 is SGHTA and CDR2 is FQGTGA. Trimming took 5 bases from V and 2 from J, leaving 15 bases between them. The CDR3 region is CASSLGGHRQETQYF. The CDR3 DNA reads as TGTGCCAGCAGCCTGGGGGGGCATAGGCAAGAGACCCAGTACTTC.

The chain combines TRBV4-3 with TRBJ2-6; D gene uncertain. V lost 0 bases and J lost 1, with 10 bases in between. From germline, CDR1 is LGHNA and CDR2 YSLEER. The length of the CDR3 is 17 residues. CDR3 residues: CASSQEYSVSGANVLTF. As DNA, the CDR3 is TGCGCCAGCAGCCAAGAGTATTCCGTTTCTGGGGCCAACGTCCTGACTTTC.

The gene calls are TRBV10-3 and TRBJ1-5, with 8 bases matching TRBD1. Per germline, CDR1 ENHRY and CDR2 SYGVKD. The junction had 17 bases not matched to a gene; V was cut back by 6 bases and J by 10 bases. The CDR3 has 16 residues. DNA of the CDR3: TGTGCCATCAGGTTCCGACTGACAGGGGAGGTCGAACCCCAGCATTTT. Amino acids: CAIRFRLTGEVEPQHF.

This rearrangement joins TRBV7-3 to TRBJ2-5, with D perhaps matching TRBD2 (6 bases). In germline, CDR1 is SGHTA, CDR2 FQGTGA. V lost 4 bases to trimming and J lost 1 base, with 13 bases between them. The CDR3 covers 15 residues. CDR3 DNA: TGTGCCAGCAGCTCGAACGGACTAACCCAAGAGACCCAGTACTTC. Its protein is CASSSNGLTQETQYF.

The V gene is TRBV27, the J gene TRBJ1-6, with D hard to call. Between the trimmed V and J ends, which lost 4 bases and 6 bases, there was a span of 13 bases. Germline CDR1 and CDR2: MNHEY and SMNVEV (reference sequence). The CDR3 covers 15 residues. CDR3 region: CASSSISSVNSPLHF. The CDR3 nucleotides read TGTGCCAGCAGTTCAATCTCGTCGGTTAATTCACCCCTCCACTTT.

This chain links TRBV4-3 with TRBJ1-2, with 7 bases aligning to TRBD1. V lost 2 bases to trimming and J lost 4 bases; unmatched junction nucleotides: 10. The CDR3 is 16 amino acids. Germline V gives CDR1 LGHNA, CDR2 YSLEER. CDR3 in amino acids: CASSQYHRGWSYGYTF. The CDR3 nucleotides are TGCGCCAGCAGCCAATACCACAGGGGTTGGAGCTATGGCTACACCTTC.

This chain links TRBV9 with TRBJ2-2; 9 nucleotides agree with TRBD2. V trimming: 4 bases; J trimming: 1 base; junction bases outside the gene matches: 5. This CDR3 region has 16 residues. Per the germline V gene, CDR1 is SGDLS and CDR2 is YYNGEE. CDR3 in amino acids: CASSPRLAVNTGELFF. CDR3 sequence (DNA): TGTGCCAGCAGCCCTCGACTAGCGGTGAACACCGGGGAGCTGTTTTTT.

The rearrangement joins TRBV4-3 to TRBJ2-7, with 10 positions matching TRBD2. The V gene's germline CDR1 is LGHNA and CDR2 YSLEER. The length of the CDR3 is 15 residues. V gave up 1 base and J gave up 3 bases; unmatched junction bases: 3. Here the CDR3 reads CASSQGLAGLYEQYF. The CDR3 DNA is TGCGCCAGCAGCCAAGGACTAGCGGGTCTCTACGAGCAGTACTTC.

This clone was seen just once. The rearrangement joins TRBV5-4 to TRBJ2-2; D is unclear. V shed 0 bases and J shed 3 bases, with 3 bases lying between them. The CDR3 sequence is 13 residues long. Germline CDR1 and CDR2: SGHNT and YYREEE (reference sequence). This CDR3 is CASSLDYTGELFF. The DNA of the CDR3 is TGTGCCAGCAGCTTGGACTACACCGGGGAGCTGTTTTTT. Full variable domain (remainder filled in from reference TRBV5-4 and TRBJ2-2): ETGVTQSPTHLIKTRGQQVTLRCSSQSGHNTVSWYQQALGQGPQFIFQYYREEENGRGNFPPRFSGLQFPNYSSELNVNALELDDSALYLCASSLDYTGELFFGEGSRLTVL.

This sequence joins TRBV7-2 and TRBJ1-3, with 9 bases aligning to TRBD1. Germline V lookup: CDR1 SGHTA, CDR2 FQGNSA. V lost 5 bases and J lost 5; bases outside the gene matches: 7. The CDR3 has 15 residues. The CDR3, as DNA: TGTGCCAGCAGCCAAAAACAGGGGGCTCGAAACACCATATATTTT. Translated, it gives CASSQKQGARNTIYF. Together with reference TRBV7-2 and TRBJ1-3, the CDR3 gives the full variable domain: GAGVSQSPSNKVTEKGKDVELRCDPISGHTALYWYRQSLGQGLEFLIYFQGNSAPDKSGLPSDRFSAERTGGSVSTLTIQRTQQEDSAVYLCASSQKQGARNTIYFGEGSWLTVV.

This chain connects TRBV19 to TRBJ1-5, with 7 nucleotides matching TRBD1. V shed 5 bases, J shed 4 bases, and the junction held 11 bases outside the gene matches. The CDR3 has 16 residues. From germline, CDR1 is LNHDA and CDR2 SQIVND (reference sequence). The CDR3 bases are TGTGCCAGTAGTTCGTCCGGGACAGCTAGGAATCAGCCCCAGCATTTT. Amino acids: CASSSSGTARNQPQHF.

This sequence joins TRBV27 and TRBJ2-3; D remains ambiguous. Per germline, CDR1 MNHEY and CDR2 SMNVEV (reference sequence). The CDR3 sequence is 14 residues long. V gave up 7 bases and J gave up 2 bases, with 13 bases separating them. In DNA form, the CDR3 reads TGTGCCAGCACCCGACTTGGCGCCACAGATACGCAGTATTTT. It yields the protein CASTRLGATDTQYF.

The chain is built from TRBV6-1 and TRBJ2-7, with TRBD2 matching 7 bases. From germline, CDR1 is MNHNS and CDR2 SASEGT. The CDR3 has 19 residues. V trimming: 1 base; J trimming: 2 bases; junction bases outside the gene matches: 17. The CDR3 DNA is TGTGCCAGCAGTGAAGGGGGAGGGGTATTTCAGCGGGTGACCTACGAGCAGTACTTC. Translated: CASSEGGGVFQRVTYEQYF.

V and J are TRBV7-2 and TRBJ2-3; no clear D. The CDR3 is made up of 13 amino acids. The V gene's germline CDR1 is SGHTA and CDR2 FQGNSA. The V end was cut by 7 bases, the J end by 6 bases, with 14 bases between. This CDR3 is CASTFIAKDTQYF. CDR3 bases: TGTGCCAGCACCTTCATAGCTAAGGATACGCAGTATTTT.

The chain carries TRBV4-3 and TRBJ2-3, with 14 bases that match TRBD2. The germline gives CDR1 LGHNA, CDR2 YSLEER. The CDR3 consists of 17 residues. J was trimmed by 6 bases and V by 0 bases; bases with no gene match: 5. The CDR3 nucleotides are TGCGCCAGCAGCCAAGATAAGGGACTAGCGGGAGCGGATACGCAGTATTTT. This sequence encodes CASSQDKGLAGADTQYF.

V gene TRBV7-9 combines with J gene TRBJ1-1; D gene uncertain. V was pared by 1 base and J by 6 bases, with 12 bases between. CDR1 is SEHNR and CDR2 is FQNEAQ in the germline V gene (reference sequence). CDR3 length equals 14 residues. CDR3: CASSLEWTHAEAFF. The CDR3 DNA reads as TGTGCCAGCAGCTTAGAGTGGACTCACGCTGAAGCTTTCTTT.

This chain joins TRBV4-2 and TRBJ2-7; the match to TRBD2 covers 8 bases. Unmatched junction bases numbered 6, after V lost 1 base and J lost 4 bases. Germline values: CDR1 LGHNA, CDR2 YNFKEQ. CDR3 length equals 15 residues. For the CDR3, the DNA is TGTGCCAGCAGCCAAGTTACCGGGGGGGTATACGAGCAGTACTTC. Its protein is CASSQVTGGVYEQYF.